This T cell receptor beta chain originates from a study of blood T cells in healthy people across ages. Background on the study: Template switching recovered approximately one barcoded beta molecule for every two T cells.

A second 7 to 11 cycle PCR used barcoded and J-beta primers. A template-switch adaptor that had 12 random nucleotides put a tag on each cDNA molecule. TCRdb re-called the 5' RACE reads through MiXCR, storing one row per CDR3 protein. Among about 670,000 distinct CDR3 sequences listed, around 38% were seen once. To note about this clonotype: Its target is not known. Germline is not matched at one junction end, which may reflect a read error.

The CDR3 is 16 amino acids. Germline CDR1 is MNHNY and CDR2 is SVGAGI (reference sequence). Broader study findings: Comparison with aged donors showed that long-lived donors had more naive CD4+ cells and higher diversity.

Specimen: blood. This sequence was found in an elderly man in good health. The chain has TRBV6-6 and TRBJ2-5, with 7 bases lining up with TRBD2. The CDR3 loop is CTSSPHKGGRGETQYF. In DNA form, the CDR3 reads TGTACCAGCAGTCCCCATAAGGGAGGGAGGGGAGAGACCCAGTACTTC.